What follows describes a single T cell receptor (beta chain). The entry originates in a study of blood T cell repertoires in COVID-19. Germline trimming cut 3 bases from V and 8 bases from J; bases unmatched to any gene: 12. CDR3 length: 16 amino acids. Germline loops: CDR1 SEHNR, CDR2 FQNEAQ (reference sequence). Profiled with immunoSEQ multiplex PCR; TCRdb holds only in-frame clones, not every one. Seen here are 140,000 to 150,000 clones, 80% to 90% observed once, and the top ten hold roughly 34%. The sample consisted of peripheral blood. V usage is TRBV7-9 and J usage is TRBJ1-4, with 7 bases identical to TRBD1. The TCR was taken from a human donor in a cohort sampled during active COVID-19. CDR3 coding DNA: TGTGCCAGCAGCTTGTTCCTCCAGGGGGTAGGGGAAAAACTGTTTTTT. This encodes CASSLFLQGVGEKLFF.